These 29 T cell receptor beta chains came from one sample sequenced in a study of cytomegalovirus exposure and HLA in healthy donors. TCRdb's copy holds only in-frame clones and misses some; the assay was immunoSEQ multiplex PCR. This table has 140,000 or so clones, about 91% appearing once. The sequenced sample was PBMCs. Every receptor here comes from a man between 18 and 29 years old in good health and CMV-seropositive.

This clone was picked up one time. V is TRBV6-5 and J is TRBJ1-1; 8 positions agree with TRBD1. CDR1 and CDR2 from the germline V gene are MNHEY and SVGAGI. The CDR3 totals 14 residues. With V trimmed by 7 bases and J by 4 bases, 8 bases remained unmatched. The CDR3 DNA follows: TGTGCCAGCAACCCAGGGGGCCGGTCCACTGAAGCTTTCTTT. Amino acid sequence: CASNPGGRSTEAFF.

This chain connects TRBV27 to TRBJ1-2; maybe TRBD1 (5 bases). The germline CDR1 and CDR2 sequences are MNHEY and SMNVEV (reference sequence). V lost 6 bases, J lost 1 base, and 9 bases lay in between. The CDR3 is 13 residues long. CDR3 sequence reads: CASSPTVNYGYTF. In nucleotides, the CDR3 is TGTGCCAGCAGCCCGACAGTTAACTATGGCTACACCTTC.

The chain carries TRBV18 and TRBJ2-3; TRBD1 aligns across 9 bases. Germline V gene lookup returns CDR1 KGHSH and CDR2 LQKENI. The CDR3 is 17 residues long. Trimming at V came to 1 base and at J to 6 bases, leaving 11 bases not matched to a gene. The CDR3 loop is CASSPRDRGQGGDTQYF. CDR3 bases: TGTGCCAGCTCACCACGAGACCGGGGACAGGGAGGGGATACGCAGTATTTT. Using reference TRBV18 and TRBJ2-3 for the parts outside the CDR3, the full variable domain is NAGVMQNPRHLVRRRGQEARLRCSPMKGHSHVYWYRQLPEEGLKFMVYLQKENIIDESGMPKERFSAEFPKEGPSILRIQQVVRGDSAAYFCASSPRDRGQGGDTQYFGPGTRLTVL.

The gene calls are TRBV4-1 and TRBJ1-2; TRBD1 matches 8 bases. CDR1 is MGHRA, CDR2 YSYEKL, per germline. The CDR3 is made up of 14 amino acids. V gave up 5 bases and J gave up 5 bases; unmatched junction bases: 7. The CDR3 is CASSAQGAWYGYTF. The CDR3 nucleotides are TGCGCCAGCAGCGCTCAGGGGGCCTGGTATGGCTACACCTTC.

V gene TRBV30 combines with J gene TRBJ2-6; D is possibly TRBD1 (5 bases). CDR3 size: 15 residues. The germline V and J ends were trimmed by 2 bases and 2 bases, with 10 bases remaining between them. The germline CDR1 and CDR2 sequences are GTSNPN and SVGIG (reference sequence). The CDR3 nucleotides read TGTGCCTGGAGTACAGGCGTTCCTGGGGCCAACGTCCTGACTTTC. This gives the protein CAWSTGVPGANVLTF.

This clone was seen only once. The CDR3 sequence is CASSDGYGGRHNEQFF. CDR3 DNA: TGTGCCAGCAGCGACGGATACGGGGGTAGACACAATGAGCAGTTCTTC. The chain couples TRBV9 to TRBJ2-1; D is perhaps TRBD2 (6 bases). The length of the CDR3 is 16 residues. Germline V gene lookup returns CDR1 SGDLS and CDR2 YYNGEE. V lost 3 bases, J lost 5 bases, and 18 bases lay in between.

The chain couples TRBV9 to TRBJ2-2, with 7 nucleotides matching TRBD1. CDR3 length: 13 amino acids. V was pared by 4 bases and J by 7 bases, with 4 bases of the junction left unmatched. Germline CDR1 reads SGDLS; CDR2 reads YYNGEE. This CDR3 reads CASSSTGVGELFF. DNA of the CDR3: TGTGCCAGCAGCTCTACAGGGGTCGGGGAGCTGTTTTTT. Full variable domain (outside the CDR3, taken from reference TRBV9 and TRBJ2-2): DSGVTQTPKHLITATGQRVTLRCSPRSGDLSVYWYQQSLDQGLQFLIQYYNGEERAKGNILERFSAQQFPDLHSELNLSSLELGDSALYFCASSSTGVGELFFGEGSRLTVL.

The V call is TRBV7-2, the J call TRBJ1-2; possibly TRBD1 for D (6 bases). Germline loops: CDR1 SGHTA, CDR2 FQGNSA. CDR3 length equals 17 residues. With 1 base removed from V and 4 bases from J, the gap between germline ends came to 19 bases. The CDR3 loop is CASSLELSAGAFYGYTF. CDR3 DNA: TGTGCCAGCAGCTTAGAACTCTCTGCGGGGGCCTTCTATGGCTACACCTTC.

This chain links TRBV6-1 with TRBJ2-1; perhaps TRBD2 as D (5 bases). V dropped 6 bases and J dropped 0 bases, with 12 bases sitting between them. Germline-derived CDR1 and CDR2 are MNHNS and SASEGT. The CDR3 runs 15 residues. The CDR3, as DNA: TGTGCCAGCAGGGACTCTTCGAGCTCCTACAATGAGCAGTTCTTC. This encodes CASRDSSSSYNEQFF.

The chain links TRBV5-6 to TRBJ1-2; the match to TRBD1 covers 9 bases. After removal of 4 bases from V and 3 bases from J, the junction contained 4 bases not matched to a gene. Germline lookup yields CDR1 SGHDT and CDR2 YYEEEE. The CDR3 runs 14 residues. In nucleotides, the CDR3 is TGTGCCAGCAGCATGGGACAGGGCGACTATGGCTACACCTTC. Its translation: CASSMGQGDYGYTF.

Here the CDR3 reads CASSLSGTGSTEAFF. The CDR3, as DNA: TGTGCCAGCAGCTTATCCGGGACAGGGAGCACTGAAGCTTTCTTT. The chain combines TRBV7-2 with TRBJ1-1; TRBD1 matches at 9 bases. The trim removed 2 bases at V and 4 bases at J, leaving 5 bases unmatched. The CDR3 totals 15 residues. Germline assignment: CDR1 SGHTA and CDR2 FQGNSA.

This clone was found once. The V call is TRBV5-4, the J call TRBJ1-3, with TRBD1 as a possible D gene (5 bases). The V end was cut by 1 base, the J end by 3 bases, with 11 bases between. Germline V gene data show CDR1 as SGHNT and CDR2 as YYREEE (reference sequence). This CDR3 contains 15 residues. DNA of the CDR3: TGTGCCAGCAGCTTGATTGGGGCGAGTGGAAACACCATATATTTT. Its translation is CASSLIGASGNTIYF. Full variable domain (missing parts from reference TRBV5-4 and TRBJ1-3): ETGVTQSPTHLIKTRGQQVTLRCSSQSGHNTVSWYQQALGQGPQFIFQYYREEENGRGNFPPRFSGLQFPNYSSELNVNALELDDSALYLCASSLIGASGNTIYFGEGSWLTVV.

The DNA for the CDR3 is TGTGCCAGCAGCTCGACGGCGGCTAACTATGGCTACACCTTC. Protein sequence: CASSSTAANYGYTF. The J gene is TRBJ1-2, the V gene TRBV28; D is uncertain. Looked up from germline, CDR1 is MDHEN and CDR2 is SYDVKM. V dropped 6 bases and J dropped 0 bases, with 11 bases sitting between them. This CDR3 has 14 residues.

This clone was picked up a small number of times. The rearrangement links TRBV5-4 to TRBJ2-1; D perhaps matches TRBD1 (6 bases). V gave up 4 bases and J gave up 4 bases, with 9 bases separating them. Germline CDR1 reads SGHNT; CDR2 reads YYREEE (reference sequence). The CDR3 runs to 13 residues. The CDR3 bases are TGTGCCAGCAGCCCAGGGGAGTACAATGAGCAGTTCTTC. It codes for CASSPGEYNEQFF.

The V and J genes are TRBV6-4 and TRBJ1-1, with no clear D. The CDR3 extends over 13 amino acids. The V gene lost 3 bases and the J gene lost 1 base, with 6 bases spanning the gap. Germline CDR1 is MRHNA and CDR2 is SNTAGT. The CDR3 DNA reads as TGTGCCAGCAGTGATCAGGAGAACACTGAAGCTTTCTTT. Translation: CASSDQENTEAFF.

This rearrangement joins TRBV7-8 to TRBJ2-1; D unclear. Germline lookup yields CDR1 SGHVS and CDR2 FQNEAQ. This CDR3 has 13 amino acids. V was pared by 3 bases and J by 6 bases, with 9 bases between. DNA for the CDR3: TGTGCCAGCAGCTTCGGCGGTACCAATGAGCAGTTCTTC. It translates to CASSFGGTNEQFF.

The rearrangement links TRBV2 to TRBJ1-5; 7 bases align to TRBD1. This CDR3 has 15 amino acids. Germline assignment: CDR1 SNHLY and CDR2 FYNNEI. After removal of 6 bases from V and 0 bases from J, the junction contained 5 bases not matched to a gene. The CDR3 loop reads CASRHRDSSNQPQHF. CDR3 nucleotides: TGTGCCAGCAGGCACCGGGACAGTAGCAATCAGCCCCAGCATTTT.

The V gene is TRBV18, the J gene TRBJ2-7; no firm D call. CDR3 length: 13 residues. Germline V gene data show CDR1 as KGHSH and CDR2 as LQKENI. V shed 4 bases and J shed 5 bases, with 12 bases lying between them. This chain's CDR3 is CASSLTPSNEQYF. DNA of the CDR3: TGTGCCAGCTCACTTACGCCCAGTAACGAGCAGTACTTC.

This clone was found once. The V and J genes are TRBV5-1 and TRBJ1-2, with D hard to call. The CDR3 totals 15 residues. Germline CDR1 and CDR2: SGHRS and YFSETQ. Trimming pared 0 bases from V and 4 bases from J, leaving 13 bases between. The CDR3 DNA is TGCGCCAGCAGCTTGGAGGCAGGTTTTGGCTATGGCTACACCTTC. Translation gives CASSLEAGFGYGYTF.

The rearrangement uses TRBV18 and TRBJ2-7, with 8 bases lining up with TRBD1. After removal of 4 bases from V and 1 base from J, the junction contained 3 bases not matched to a gene. There are 14 residues in the CDR3. Per the germline V gene, CDR1 is KGHSH and CDR2 is LQKENI. CDR3 nucleotides: TGTGCCAGCTCACGCGGACAGGGATCCTACGAGCAGTACTTC. It translates to CASSRGQGSYEQYF. Using reference TRBV18 and TRBJ2-7 for the parts outside the CDR3, the full variable domain is NAGVMQNPRHLVRRRGQEARLRCSPMKGHSHVYWYRQLPEEGLKFMVYLQKENIIDESGMPKERFSAEFPKEGPSILRIQQVVRGDSAAYFCASSRGQGSYEQYFGPGTRLTVT.

The chain joins TRBV6-6 to TRBJ1-2, with 8 nucleotides matching TRBD1. This CDR3 spans 13 amino acids. V lost 4 bases to trimming and J lost 6 bases; unmatched junction nucleotides: 4. From germline, CDR1 is MNHNY and CDR2 SVGAGI (reference sequence). This chain's CDR3 is CASSSRGQDGYTF. The CDR3 DNA reads TGTGCCAGCAGTTCCAGGGGGCAGGATGGCTACACCTTC.

The chain joins TRBV5-4 to TRBJ2-7, with D unclear. Trimming shortened V by 4 bases and J by 3 bases, and 8 bases separated the two germline ends. Per the germline V gene, CDR1 is SGHNT and CDR2 is YYREEE (reference sequence). The CDR3 loop spans 12 amino acids. The CDR3 loop reads CASSPSFYEQYF. The DNA of the CDR3 is TGTGCCAGCAGCCCGTCGTTCTACGAGCAGTACTTC.

The chain links TRBV2 to TRBJ1-2; D is unresolved. V was shortened by 5 bases and J by 8 bases, with 12 bases between the two germline ends. The CDR3 loop spans 12 amino acids. The germline gives CDR1 SNHLY, CDR2 FYNNEI. Written as DNA, the CDR3 is TGTGCCAGCAGTTTTGGACTTAAGGGCTACACCTTC. Residues: CASSFGLKGYTF. Full variable domain (outside the CDR3, taken from reference TRBV2 and TRBJ1-2): EPEVTQTPSHQVTQMGQEVILRCVPISNHLYFYWYRQILGQKVEFLVSFYNNEISEKSEIFDDQFSVERPDGSNFTLKIRSTKLEDSAMYFCASSFGLKGYTFGSGTRLTVV.

This chain connects TRBV18 to TRBJ1-2; 8 bases fit TRBD1. V dropped 0 bases and J dropped 0; count of bases not matched to a gene: 0. The CDR3 sequence is 15 residues long. Germline-derived CDR1 and CDR2 are KGHSH and LQKENI. The CDR3 loop is CASSPPDRANYGYTF. The DNA of the CDR3 is TGTGCCAGCTCACCACCGGACAGGGCTAACTATGGCTACACCTTC. Full variable domain (outside the CDR3, taken from reference TRBV18 and TRBJ1-2): NAGVMQNPRHLVRRRGQEARLRCSPMKGHSHVYWYRQLPEEGLKFMVYLQKENIIDESGMPKERFSAEFPKEGPSILRIQQVVRGDSAAYFCASSPPDRANYGYTFGSGTRLTVV.

The V gene is TRBV27, the J gene TRBJ2-1; a weak D match, TRBD2 (7 bases). This CDR3 spans 13 amino acids. V lost 11 bases and J lost 9, with 20 bases in between. Germline values: CDR1 MNHEY, CDR2 SMNVEV (reference sequence). In DNA form, the CDR3 reads TGTGCCGCCCACGGGGGGCAAAAGGTTGAGCAGTTCTTC. It codes for CAAHGGQKVEQFF.

The gene calls are TRBV11-1 and TRBJ2-2; D not resolved. The ends were cut back, 4 bases at V and 1 base at J, with 10 bases in the middle. Germline CDR1 SGHAT, CDR2 FQDESV (reference sequence). The CDR3 is made up of 15 amino acids. The DNA for the CDR3 is TGTGCCAGCAGCTCTAGAGCCTTGAACACCGGGGAGCTGTTTTTT. Translated, it gives CASSSRALNTGELFF.

V and J are TRBV6-1 and TRBJ1-1; 9 nucleotides line up with TRBD1. The CDR3 covers 16 residues. Germline trimming cut 2 bases from V and 5 bases from J; bases unmatched to any gene: 9. Germline V gives CDR1 MNHNS, CDR2 SASEGT. In DNA, the CDR3 is TGTGCCAGCAGTGAATCCGGGACAGGGTTCGGGACTGAAGCTTTCTTT. Protein: CASSESGTGFGTEAFF.

In this sample, this clone turned up once. The gene calls are TRBV5-5 and TRBJ2-7; possibly TRBD2 for D (6 bases). CDR1 is SGHKS and CDR2 is YYEKEE in the germline V gene (reference sequence). This CDR3 is built from 15 residues. V gave up 5 bases and J gave up 2 bases, with 17 bases separating them. The CDR3 sequence: CASSSISTSPYEQYF. The CDR3, as DNA: TGTGCCAGCAGTTCCATTTCGACTAGTCCCTACGAGCAGTACTTC.

The chain uses TRBV29-1 and TRBJ1-1; 9 bases map to TRBD1. The junction had 7 bases not matched to a gene; V was cut back by 5 bases and J by 0 bases. The CDR3 consists of 15 residues. The germline gives CDR1 SQVTM, CDR2 ANQGSEA. The CDR3 nucleotides are TGCAGCGTTCCGCCGGGACAGGGTATGAACACTGAAGCTTTCTTT. It codes for CSVPPGQGMNTEAFF.